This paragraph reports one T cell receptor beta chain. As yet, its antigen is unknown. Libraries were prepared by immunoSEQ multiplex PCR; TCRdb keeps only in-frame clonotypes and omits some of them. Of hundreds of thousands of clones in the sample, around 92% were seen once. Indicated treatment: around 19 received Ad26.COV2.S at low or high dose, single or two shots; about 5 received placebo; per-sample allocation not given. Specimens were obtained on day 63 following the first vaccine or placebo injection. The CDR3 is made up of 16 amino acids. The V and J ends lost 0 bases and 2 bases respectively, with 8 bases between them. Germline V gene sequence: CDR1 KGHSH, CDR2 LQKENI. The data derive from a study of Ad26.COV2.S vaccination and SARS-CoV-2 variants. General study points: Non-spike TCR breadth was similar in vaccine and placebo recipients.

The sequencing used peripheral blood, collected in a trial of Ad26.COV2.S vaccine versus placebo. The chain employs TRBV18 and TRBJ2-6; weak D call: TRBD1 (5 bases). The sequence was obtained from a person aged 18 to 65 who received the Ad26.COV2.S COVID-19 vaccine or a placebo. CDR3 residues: CASSPPARAGANVLTF. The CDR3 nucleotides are TGTGCCAGCTCACCACCGGCCAGGGCTGGGGCCAACGTCCTGACTTTC.